These T cell receptor beta chains were read from a single sample in a study of T cells in Graves' hyperthyroidism and ophthalmopathy. One entry per CDR3 protein, called by TCRdb with MiXCR from the multiplex PCR reads. This sample has around 600,000 distinct CDR3 sequences, with 14% found just once. The specimen sequenced was blood. The source is a woman between 18 and 30 years old with Graves' ophthalmopathy. Both conserved end residues are part of each CDR3.

>TRBV28|TRBJ2-7
CASSKPGTATYEQYF
>TRBV7-2|TRBJ2-4
CASSGRGLAKNIQYF
>TRBV4-1|TRBJ2-7
CASSQTERDAYEQYF
>TRBV3-1|TRBJ1-4
CASSQGGGSRGEKLFF
>TRBV6-2/TRBV6-3|TRBJ2-7
CASTRLQTSYEQYF
>TRBV12-3/TRBV12-4|TRBJ2-1
CASSVGTPNEQFF
>TRBV11-2|TRBJ2-1
CASSLEGRSSYNEQFF
>TRBV6-1|TRBJ1-1
CASRPTGTGTEAFF
>TRBV4-3|TRBJ2-3
CTSSLDYTGGVTDTQYF
>TRBV20-1|TRBJ2-1
CSATDRASYNEQFF
>TRBV6-2/TRBV6-3|TRBJ2-3
CAGGGAGVPPGGDTQYF